This T cell receptor beta chain was captured in a study of blood T cell repertoires in COVID-19. Overall study context: PBMCs, B-cell-depleted T cells, or T cells provided the cDNA or gDNA that made up the material.

This CDR3 contains 17 residues. The trim removed 1 base at V and 9 bases at J, leaving 9 bases unmatched. Germline V gives CDR1 LNHDA, CDR2 SQIVND (reference sequence). Profiled with immunoSEQ multiplex PCR; TCRdb holds only in-frame clones, not every one. Counted here are about 170,000 clones, about 83% occurring once; the ten biggest clones make up roughly 2%. The V call is TRBV19, the J call TRBJ2-1; 13 bases line up with TRBD2. The clonotype was recovered from a woman over 75 with acute or convalescent COVID-19. Sample: peripheral blood. The CDR3 region is CASSIAAGLAGVVEQFF. The CDR3 bases are TGTGCCAGTAGTATAGCCGCAGGACTAGCGGGAGTCGTTGAGCAGTTCTTC.